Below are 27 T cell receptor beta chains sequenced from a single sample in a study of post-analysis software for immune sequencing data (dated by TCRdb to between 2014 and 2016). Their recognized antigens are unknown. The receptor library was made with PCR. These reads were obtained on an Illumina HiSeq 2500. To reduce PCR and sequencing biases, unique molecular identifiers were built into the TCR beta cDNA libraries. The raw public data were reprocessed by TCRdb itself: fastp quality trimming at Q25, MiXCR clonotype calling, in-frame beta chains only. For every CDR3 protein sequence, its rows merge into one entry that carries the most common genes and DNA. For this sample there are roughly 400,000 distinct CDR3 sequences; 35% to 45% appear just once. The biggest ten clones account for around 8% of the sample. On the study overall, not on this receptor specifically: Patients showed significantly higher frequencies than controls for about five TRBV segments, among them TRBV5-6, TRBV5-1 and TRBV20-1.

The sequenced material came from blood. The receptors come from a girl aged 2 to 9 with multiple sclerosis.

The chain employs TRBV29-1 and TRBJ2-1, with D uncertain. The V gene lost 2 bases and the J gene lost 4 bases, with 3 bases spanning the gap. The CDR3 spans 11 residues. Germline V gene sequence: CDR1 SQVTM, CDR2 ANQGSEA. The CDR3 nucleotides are TGCAGCGTTGAATGGTACAATGAGCAGTTCTTC. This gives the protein CSVEWYNEQFF.

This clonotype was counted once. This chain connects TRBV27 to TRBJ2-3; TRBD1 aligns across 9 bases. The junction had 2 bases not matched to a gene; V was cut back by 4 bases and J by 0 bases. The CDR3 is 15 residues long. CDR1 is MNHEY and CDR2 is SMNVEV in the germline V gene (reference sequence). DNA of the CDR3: TGTGCCAGCAGTTGGACAGGGGTTAGCACAGATACGCAGTATTTT. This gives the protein CASSWTGVSTDTQYF.

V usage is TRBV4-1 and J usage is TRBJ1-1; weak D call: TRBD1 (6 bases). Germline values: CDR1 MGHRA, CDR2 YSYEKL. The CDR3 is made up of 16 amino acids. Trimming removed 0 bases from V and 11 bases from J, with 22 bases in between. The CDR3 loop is CASSQEGGAKSYWAFF. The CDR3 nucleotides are TGCGCCAGCAGCCAAGAAGGGGGGGCTAAGAGCTACTGGGCTTTCTTT.

The CDR3 reads CASSQSPGVIAGSEQFF. For the CDR3, the DNA is TGCGCCAGCAGTCAATCACCGGGCGTGATAGCGGGGTCCGAGCAGTTCTTC. V is TRBV4-1 and J is TRBJ2-1; the match to TRBD2 covers 8 bases. Germline trimming cut 6 bases from V and 10 bases from J; bases unmatched to any gene: 20. The length of the CDR3 is 17 residues. The germline CDR1 and CDR2 sequences are MGHRA and YSYEKL.

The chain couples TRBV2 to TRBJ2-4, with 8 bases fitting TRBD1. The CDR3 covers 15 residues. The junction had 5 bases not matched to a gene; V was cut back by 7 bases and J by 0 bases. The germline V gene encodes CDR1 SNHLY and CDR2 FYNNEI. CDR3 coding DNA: TGTGCCAGCAACCCGACAGGGGTAGCCAAAAACATTCAGTACTTC. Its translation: CASNPTGVAKNIQYF.

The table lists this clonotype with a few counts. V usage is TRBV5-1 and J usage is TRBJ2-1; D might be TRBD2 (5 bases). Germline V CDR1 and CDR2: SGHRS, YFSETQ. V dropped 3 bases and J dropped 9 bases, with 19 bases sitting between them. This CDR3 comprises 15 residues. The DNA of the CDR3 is TGCGCCAGCAGCTCCCAGAAGCGGCGCGGCCGTGAGCAGTTCTTC. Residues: CASSSQKRRGREQFF.

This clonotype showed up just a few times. Here the CDR3 DNA reads TGCAGCGTTGCAGCGTTTAGGCAGGGAGACACAGATACGCAGTATTTT. Translated, it gives CSVAAFRQGDTDTQYF. V and J are TRBV29-1 and TRBJ2-3; D may match TRBD1 or TRBD2 (5 bases each). CDR1 and CDR2 (germline): SQVTM, ANQGSEA. V lost 4 bases to trimming and J lost 2 bases, with 19 bases between them. This CDR3 comprises 16 residues.

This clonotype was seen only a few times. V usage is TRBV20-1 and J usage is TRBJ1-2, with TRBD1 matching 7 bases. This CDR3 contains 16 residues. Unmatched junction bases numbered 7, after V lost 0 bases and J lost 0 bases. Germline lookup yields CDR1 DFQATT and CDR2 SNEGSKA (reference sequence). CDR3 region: CSARDRDRPTNYGYTF. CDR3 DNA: TGCAGTGCTAGAGATCGGGACAGACCTACTAACTATGGCTACACCTTC.

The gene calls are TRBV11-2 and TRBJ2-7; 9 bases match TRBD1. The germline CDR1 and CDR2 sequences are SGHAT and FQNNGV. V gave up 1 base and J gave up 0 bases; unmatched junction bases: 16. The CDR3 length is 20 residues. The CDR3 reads CASSLVAGQGDVTFSYEQYF. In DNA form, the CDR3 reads TGTGCCAGCAGCTTAGTTGCGGGACAGGGCGACGTTACCTTCTCCTACGAGCAGTACTTC.

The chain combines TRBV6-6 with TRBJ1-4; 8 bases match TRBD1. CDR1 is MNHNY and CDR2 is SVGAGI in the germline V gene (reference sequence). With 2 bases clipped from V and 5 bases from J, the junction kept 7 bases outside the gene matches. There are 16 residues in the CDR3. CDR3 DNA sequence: TGTGCCAGCAGTTACCGTAGACAGGGGTGGAATGAAAAACTGTTTTTT. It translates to CASSYRRQGWNEKLFF.

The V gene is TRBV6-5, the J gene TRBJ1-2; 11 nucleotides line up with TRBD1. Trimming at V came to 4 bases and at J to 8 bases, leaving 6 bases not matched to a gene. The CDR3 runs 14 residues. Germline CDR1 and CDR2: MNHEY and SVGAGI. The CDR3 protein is CASSSDRGRNGYTF. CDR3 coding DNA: TGTGCCAGCAGTTCGGACAGGGGGCGCAACGGCTACACCTTC.

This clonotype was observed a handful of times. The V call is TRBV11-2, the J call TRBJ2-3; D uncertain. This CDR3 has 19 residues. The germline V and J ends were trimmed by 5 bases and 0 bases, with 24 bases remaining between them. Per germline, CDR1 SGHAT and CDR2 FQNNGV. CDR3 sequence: CASSPRPMSTYSSTDTQYF. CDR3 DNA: TGTGCCAGCAGCCCCCGGCCCATGTCAACATACTCTAGCACAGATACGCAGTATTTT.

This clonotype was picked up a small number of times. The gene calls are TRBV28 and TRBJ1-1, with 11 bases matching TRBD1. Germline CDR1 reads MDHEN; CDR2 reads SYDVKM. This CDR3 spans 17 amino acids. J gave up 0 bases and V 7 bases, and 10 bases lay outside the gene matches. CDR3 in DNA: TGTGCCAGCATCGACTGGGACAGGGGGAGCCTGAACACTGAAGCTTTCTTT. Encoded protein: CASIDWDRGSLNTEAFF.

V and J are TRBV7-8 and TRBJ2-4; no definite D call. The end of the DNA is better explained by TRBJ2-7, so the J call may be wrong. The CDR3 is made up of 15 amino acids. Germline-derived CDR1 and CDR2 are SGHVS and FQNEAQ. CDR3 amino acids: CASSLANARSYEQYF. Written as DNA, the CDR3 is TGTGCCAGCAGCTTAGCCAACGCCCGCTCCTACGAGCAGTACTTC.

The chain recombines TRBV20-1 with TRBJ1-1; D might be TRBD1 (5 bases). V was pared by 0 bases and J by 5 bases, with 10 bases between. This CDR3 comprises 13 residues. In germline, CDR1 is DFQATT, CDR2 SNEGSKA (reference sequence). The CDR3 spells CSARDREGTEAFF. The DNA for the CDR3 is TGCAGTGCTAGAGATCGGGAGGGGACTGAAGCTTTCTTT.

The CDR3 is CASSPPGLRLFNTDTQYF. The CDR3 DNA sequence: TGTGCCAGCTCACCACCAGGACTTAGACTCTTCAACACAGATACGCAGTATTTT. This sequence joins TRBV18 and TRBJ2-3; D is perhaps TRBD2 (5 bases). The V end lost 0 bases, the J end lost 2 bases, and 18 bases lay between the germline ends. The CDR3 runs 18 residues. Germline lookup yields CDR1 KGHSH and CDR2 LQKENI.

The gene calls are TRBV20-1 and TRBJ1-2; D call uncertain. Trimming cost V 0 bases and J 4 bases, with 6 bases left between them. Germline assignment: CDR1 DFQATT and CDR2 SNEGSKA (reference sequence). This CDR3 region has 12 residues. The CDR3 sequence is CSAREGVYGYTF. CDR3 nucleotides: TGCAGTGCTAGAGAGGGCGTCTATGGCTACACCTTC.

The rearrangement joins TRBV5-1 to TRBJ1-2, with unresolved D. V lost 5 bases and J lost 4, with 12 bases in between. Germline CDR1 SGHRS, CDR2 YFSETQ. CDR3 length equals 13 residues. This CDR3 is CASSRQDGYGYTF. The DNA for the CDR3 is TGCGCCAGCAGTCGTCAGGATGGCTATGGCTACACCTTC.

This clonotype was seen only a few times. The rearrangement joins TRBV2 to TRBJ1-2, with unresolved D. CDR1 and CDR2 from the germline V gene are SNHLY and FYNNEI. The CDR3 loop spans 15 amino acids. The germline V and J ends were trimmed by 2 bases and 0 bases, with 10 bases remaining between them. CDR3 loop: CASSEHQVANYGYTF. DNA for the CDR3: TGTGCCAGCAGTGAACACCAAGTGGCTAACTATGGCTACACCTTC.

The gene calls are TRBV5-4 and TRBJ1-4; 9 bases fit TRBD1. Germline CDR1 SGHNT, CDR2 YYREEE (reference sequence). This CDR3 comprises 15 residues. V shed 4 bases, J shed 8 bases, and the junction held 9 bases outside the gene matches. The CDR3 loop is CASSPEGTGQEKLFF. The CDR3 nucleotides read TGTGCCAGCAGCCCGGAGGGGACAGGGCAAGAAAAACTGTTTTTT.

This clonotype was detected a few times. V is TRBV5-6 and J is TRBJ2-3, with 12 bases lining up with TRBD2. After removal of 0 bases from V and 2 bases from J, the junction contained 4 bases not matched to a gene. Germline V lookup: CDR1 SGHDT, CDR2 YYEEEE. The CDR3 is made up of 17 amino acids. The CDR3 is CASSLARLAGDTDTQYF. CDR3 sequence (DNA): TGTGCCAGCAGCTTGGCGCGACTAGCGGGAGACACAGATACGCAGTATTTT.

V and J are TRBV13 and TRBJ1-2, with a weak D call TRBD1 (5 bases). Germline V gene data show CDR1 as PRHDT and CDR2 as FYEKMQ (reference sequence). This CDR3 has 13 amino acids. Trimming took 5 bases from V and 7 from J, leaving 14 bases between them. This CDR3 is CASSKAGMSGYTF. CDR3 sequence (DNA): TGTGCCAGCAGCAAAGCAGGGATGTCTGGCTACACCTTC.

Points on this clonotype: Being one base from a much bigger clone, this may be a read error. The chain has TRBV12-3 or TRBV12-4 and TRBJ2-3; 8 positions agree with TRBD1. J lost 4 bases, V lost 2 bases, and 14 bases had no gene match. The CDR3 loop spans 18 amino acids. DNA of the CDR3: TGTGCCAGCAGTTTAAGGGACAGGAGGCTGGTAAGGGCAGATACGCAGTATTTT. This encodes CASSLRDRRLVRADTQYF.

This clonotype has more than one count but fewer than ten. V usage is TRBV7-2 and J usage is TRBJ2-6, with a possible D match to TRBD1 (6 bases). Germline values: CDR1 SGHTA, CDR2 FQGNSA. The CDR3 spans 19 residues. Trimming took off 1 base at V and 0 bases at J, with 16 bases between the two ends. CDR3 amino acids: CASSLVEQGILSGANVLTF. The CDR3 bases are TGTGCCAGCAGCTTAGTCGAACAGGGAATACTCTCTGGGGCCAACGTCCTGACTTTC.

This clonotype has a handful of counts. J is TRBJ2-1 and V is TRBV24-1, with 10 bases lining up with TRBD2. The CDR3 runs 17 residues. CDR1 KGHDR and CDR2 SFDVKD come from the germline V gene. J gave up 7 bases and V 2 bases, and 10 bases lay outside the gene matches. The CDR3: CATSDSRLLAGLNEQFF. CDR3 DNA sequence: TGTGCCACCAGTGATTCACGGCTACTAGCGGGGTTGAATGAGCAGTTCTTC.

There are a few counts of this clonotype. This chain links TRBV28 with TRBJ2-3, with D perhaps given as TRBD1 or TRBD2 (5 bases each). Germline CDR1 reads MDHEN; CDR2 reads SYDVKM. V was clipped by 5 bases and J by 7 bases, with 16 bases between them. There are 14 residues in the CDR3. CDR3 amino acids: CASSPSGTRHTQYF. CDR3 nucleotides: TGTGCCAGCAGTCCCTCCGGGACGCGACATACGCAGTATTTT. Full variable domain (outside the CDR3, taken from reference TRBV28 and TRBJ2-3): DVKVTQSSRYLVKRTGEKVFLECVQDMDHENMFWYRQDPGLGLRLIYFSYDVKMKEKGDIPEGYSVSREKKERFSLILESASTNQTSMYLCASSPSGTRHTQYFGPGTRLTVL.

The CDR3 nucleotides are TGTGCCAGCTCACCAAAGGACCTCGAAACTAATGAAAAACTGTTTTTT. Its protein is CASSPKDLETNEKLFF. The rearrangement joins TRBV18 to TRBJ1-4; no definite D call. The V gene's germline CDR1 is KGHSH and CDR2 LQKENI. The CDR3 length is 16 residues. V shed 2 bases and J shed 1 base, with 11 bases lying between them.